This T cell receptor (beta chain) was sequenced during a study of neurological immune-mediated disorders. Notes on the study in general: The most TCR clonal expansion was seen in HTLV-1-associated myelopathy, and the least was seen in multiple sclerosis, which fell below healthy controls. None of the CDR3 amino acid sequences of expanded clones recurred across subjects, suggesting private repertoires in all groups.

The trim removed 7 bases at V and 5 bases at J, leaving 12 bases unmatched. Looked up from germline, CDR1 is SQVTM and CDR2 is ANQGSEA. The CDR3 is 14 residues long. Unsorted libraries were generated from 2 million PBMCs held at -80 degrees C. 5'RACE employing 10-nucleotide random UMIs yielded the cDNA. From the 5' RACE reads, TCRdb called clonotypes with MiXCR, one entry per CDR3 protein. The sample has about 43,000 distinct CDR3 sequences; 10% to 15% are singletons. This clonotype was detected a few times. Antigen: not known. The TCR was taken from a female donor in good health. The chain uses TRBV29-1 and TRBJ1-1; 8 bases are a match to TRBD1. Source material: PBMCs. The CDR3 protein is CSANSQGAGTEAFF. The DNA for the CDR3 is TGCAGCGCCAACTCCCAGGGGGCGGGTACTGAAGCTTTCTTT.